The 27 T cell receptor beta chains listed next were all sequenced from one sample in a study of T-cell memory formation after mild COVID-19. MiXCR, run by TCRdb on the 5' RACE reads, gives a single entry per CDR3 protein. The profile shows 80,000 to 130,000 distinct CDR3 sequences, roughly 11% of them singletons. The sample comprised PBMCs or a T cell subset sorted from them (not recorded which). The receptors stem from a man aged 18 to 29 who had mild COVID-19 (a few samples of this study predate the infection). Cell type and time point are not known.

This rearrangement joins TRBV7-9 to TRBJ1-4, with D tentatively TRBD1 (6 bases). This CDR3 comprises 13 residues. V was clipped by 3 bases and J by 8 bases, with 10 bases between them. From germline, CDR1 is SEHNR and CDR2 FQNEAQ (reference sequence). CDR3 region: CASSLRTEEKLFF. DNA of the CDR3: TGTGCCAGCAGCTTGCGGACAGAAGAAAAACTGTTTTTT.

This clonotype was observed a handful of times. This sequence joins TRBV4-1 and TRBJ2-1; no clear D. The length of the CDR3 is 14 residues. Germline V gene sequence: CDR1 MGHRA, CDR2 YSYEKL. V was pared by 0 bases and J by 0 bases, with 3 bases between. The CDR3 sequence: CASSQDLSYNEQFF. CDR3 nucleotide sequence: TGCGCCAGCAGCCAAGATCTCTCCTACAATGAGCAGTTCTTC.

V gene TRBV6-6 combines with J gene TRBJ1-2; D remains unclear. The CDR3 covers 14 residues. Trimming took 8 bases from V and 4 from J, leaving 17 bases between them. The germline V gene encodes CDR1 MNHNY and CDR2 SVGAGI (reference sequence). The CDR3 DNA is TGTGCCAGCCTTCCTGACCCCGCCATCTATGGCTACACCTTC. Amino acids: CASLPDPAIYGYTF.

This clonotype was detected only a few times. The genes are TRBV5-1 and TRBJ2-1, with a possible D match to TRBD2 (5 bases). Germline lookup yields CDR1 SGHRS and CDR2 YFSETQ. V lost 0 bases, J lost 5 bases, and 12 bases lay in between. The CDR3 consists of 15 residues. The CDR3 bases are TGCGCCAGCAGCTTGGCGGTCCTCGGGGACAATGAGCAGTTCTTC. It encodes CASSLAVLGDNEQFF.

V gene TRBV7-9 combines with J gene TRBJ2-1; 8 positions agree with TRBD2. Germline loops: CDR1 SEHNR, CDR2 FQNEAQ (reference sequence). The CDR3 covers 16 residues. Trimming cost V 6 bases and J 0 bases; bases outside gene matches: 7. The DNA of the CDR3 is TGTGCCAGCAGGCCCGACCTAGCGGGCTCCTACAATGAGCAGTTCTTC. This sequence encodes CASRPDLAGSYNEQFF. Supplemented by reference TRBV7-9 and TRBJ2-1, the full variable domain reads DTGVSQNPRHKITKRGQNVTFRCDPISEHNRLYWYRQTLGQGPEFLTYFQNEAQLEKSRLLSDRFSAERPKGSFSTLEIQRTEQGDSAMYLCASRPDLAGSYNEQFFGPGTRLTVL.

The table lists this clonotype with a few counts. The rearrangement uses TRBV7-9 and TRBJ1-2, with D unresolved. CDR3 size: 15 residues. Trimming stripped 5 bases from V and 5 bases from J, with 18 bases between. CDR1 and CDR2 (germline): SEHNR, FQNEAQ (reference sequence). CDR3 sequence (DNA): TGTGCCAGCAGCCCCCAGGTCTCACAACAGTATGGCTACACCTTC. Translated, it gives CASSPQVSQQYGYTF.

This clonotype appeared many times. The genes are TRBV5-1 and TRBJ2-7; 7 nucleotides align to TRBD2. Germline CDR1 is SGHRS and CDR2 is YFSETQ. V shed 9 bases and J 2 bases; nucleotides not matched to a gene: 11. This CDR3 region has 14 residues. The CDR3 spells CATPPREGPYEQYV. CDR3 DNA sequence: TGCGCCACCCCGCCCAGGGAGGGGCCCTACGAGCAGTACGTC.

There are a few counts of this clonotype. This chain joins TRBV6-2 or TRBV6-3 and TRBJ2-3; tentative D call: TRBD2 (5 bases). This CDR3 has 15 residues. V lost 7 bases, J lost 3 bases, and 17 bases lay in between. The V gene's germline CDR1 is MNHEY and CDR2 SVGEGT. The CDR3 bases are TGTGCCAGCACCCCCCGCGAGGGCACGACAGATACGCAGTATTTT. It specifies CASTPREGTTDTQYF.

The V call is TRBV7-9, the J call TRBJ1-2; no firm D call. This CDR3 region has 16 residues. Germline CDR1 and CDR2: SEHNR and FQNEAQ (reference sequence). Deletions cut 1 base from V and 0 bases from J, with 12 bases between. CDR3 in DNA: TGTGCCAGCAGCTTAGGTCGACCGAAGACTAACTATGGCTACACCTTC. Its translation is CASSLGRPKTNYGYTF.

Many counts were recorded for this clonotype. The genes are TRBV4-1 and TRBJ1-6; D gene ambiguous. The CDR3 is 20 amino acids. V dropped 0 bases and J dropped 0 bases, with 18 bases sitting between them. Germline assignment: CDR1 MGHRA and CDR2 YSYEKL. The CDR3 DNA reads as TGCGCCAGCAGCCAAGATCTTATCCCACTGGGATACTCCTATAATTCACCCCTCCACTTT. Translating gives CASSQDLIPLGYSYNSPLHF.

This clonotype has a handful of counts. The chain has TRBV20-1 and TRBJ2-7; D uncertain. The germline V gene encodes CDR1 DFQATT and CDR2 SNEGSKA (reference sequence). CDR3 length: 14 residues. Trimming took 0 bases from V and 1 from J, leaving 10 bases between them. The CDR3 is CSARDVSRSYEQYF. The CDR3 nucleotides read TGCAGTGCTAGAGATGTTAGCAGATCCTACGAGCAGTACTTC.

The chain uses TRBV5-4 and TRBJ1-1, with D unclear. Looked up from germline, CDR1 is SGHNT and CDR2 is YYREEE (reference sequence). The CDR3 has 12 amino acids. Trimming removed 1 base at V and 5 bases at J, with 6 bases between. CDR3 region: CASSLPGTEAFF. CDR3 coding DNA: TGTGCCAGCAGCTTGCCCGGGACTGAAGCTTTCTTT.

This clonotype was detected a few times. The CDR3 spells CASSLDILLARTYEQYF. The CDR3 nucleotides read TGTGCCAGCAGCTTGGACATATTACTAGCTAGGACCTACGAGCAGTACTTC. The chain joins TRBV5-5 to TRBJ2-7, with D perhaps TRBD2 (6 bases). CDR1 and CDR2 from the germline V gene are SGHKS and YYEKEE (reference sequence). The CDR3 covers 17 residues. The V and J ends lost 0 bases and 2 bases respectively, with 18 bases between them. The complete variable domain, with remaining parts taken from reference TRBV5-5 and TRBJ2-7, reads DAGVTQSPTHLIKTRGQQVTLRCSPISGHKSVSWYQQVLGQGPQFIFQYYEKEERGRGNFPDRFSARQFPNYSSELNVNALLLGDSALYLCASSLDILLARTYEQYFGPGTRLTVT.

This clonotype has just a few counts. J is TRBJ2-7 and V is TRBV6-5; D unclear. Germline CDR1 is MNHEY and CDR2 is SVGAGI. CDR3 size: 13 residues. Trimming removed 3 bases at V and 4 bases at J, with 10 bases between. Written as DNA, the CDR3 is TGTGCCAGCAGTTATGGACCAGGTTACGAGCAGTACGTC. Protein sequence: CASSYGPGYEQYV.

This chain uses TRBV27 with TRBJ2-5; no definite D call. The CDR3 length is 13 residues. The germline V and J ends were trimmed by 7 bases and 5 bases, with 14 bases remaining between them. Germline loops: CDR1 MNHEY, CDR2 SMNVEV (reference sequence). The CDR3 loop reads CASTRTAGETQYF. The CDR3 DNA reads TGTGCCAGCACTCGGACGGCCGGGGAGACCCAGTACTTC.

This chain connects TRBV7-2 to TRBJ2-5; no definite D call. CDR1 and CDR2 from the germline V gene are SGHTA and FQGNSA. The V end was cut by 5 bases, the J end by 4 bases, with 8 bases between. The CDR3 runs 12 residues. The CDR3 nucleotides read TGTGCCAGCAGCCCTGCAGGAGAGACCCAGTACTTC. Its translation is CASSPAGETQYF.

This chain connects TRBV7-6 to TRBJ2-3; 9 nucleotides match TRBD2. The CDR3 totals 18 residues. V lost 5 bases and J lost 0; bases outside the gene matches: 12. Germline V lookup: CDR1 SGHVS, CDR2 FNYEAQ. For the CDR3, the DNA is TGTGCCAGCAGCCACGCCTTGGCTAGCGGGGTTAGCACAGATACGCAGTATTTT. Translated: CASSHALASGVSTDTQYF.

The CDR3 spells CASSPSPEGLEPQHF. Here the CDR3 DNA reads TGTGCCAGCAGCCCATCCCCGGAGGGTCTGGAGCCCCAGCATTTT. V usage is TRBV7-3 and J usage is TRBJ1-5; D is undetermined. The V and J ends lost 5 bases and 8 bases respectively, with 19 bases between them. This CDR3 spans 15 amino acids. Germline lookup yields CDR1 SGHTA and CDR2 FQGTGA. Filled out from reference TRBV7-3 and TRBJ1-5, the complete variable domain reads GAGVSQTPSNKVTEKGKYVELRCDPISGHTALYWYRQSLGQGPEFLIYFQGTGAADDSGLPNDRFFAVRPEGSVSTLKIQRTERGDSAVYLCASSPSPEGLEPQHFGDGTRLSIL.

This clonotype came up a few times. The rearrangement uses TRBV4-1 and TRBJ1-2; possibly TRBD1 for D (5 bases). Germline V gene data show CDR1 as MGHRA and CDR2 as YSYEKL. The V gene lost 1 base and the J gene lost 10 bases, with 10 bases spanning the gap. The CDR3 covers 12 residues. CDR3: CASSQVGGNYTF. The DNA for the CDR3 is TGCGCCAGCAGCCAAGTTGGGGGGAACTACACCTTC.

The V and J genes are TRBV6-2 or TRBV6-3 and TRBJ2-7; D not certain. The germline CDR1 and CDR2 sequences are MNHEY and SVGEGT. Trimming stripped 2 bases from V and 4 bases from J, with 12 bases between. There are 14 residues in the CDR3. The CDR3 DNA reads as TGTGCCAGCAGTTACGCGGACCTTTCATACGAGCAGTACGTC. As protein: CASSYADLSYEQYV.

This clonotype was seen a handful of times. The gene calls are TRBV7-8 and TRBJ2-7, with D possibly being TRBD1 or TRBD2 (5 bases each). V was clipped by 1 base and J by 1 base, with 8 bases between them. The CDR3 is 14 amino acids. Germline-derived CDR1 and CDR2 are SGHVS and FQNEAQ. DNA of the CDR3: TGTGCCAGCAGCTTAGGGGGCGGGTCCTACGAGCAGTACGTC. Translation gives CASSLGGGSYEQYV.

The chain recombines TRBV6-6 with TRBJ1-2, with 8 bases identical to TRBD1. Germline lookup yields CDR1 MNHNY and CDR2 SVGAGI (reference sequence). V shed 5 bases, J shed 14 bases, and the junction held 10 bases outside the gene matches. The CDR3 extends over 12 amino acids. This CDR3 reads CASSPDRARITF. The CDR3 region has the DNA TGTGCCAGCAGTCCGGACAGGGCCCGTATTACCTTC.

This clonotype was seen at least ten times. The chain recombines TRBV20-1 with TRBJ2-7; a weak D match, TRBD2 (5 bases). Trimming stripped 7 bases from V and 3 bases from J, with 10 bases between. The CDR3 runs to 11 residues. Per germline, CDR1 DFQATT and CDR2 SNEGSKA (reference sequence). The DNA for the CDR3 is TGCAGTGTGAAGGCGGGCTACGAGCAGTACTTC. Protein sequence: CSVKAGYEQYF.

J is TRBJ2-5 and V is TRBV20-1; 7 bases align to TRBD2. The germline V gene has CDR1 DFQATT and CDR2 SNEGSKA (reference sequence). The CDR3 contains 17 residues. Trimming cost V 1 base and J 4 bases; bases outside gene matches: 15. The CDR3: CSARAGPRGLSGETQYF. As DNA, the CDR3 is TGCAGTGCTAGAGCAGGTCCGCGGGGACTATCGGGAGAGACCCAGTACTTC.

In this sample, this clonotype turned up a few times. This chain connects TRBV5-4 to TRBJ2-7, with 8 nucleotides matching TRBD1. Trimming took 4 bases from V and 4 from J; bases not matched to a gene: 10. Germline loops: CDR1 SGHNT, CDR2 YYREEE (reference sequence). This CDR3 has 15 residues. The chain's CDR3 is CASSDSGTGPYEQYF. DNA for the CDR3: TGTGCCAGCAGCGATTCCGGGACAGGTCCTTACGAGCAGTACTTC. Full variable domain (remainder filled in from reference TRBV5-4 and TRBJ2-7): ETGVTQSPTHLIKTRGQQVTLRCSSQSGHNTVSWYQQALGQGPQFIFQYYREEENGRGNFPPRFSGLQFPNYSSELNVNALELDDSALYLCASSDSGTGPYEQYFGPGTRLTVT.

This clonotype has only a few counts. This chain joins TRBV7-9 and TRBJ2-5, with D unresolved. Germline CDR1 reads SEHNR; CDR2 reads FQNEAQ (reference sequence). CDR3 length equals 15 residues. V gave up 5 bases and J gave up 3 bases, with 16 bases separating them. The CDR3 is CASSLYRVPEETQYF. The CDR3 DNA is TGTGCCAGCAGCCTCTACCGGGTCCCTGAAGAGACCCAGTACTTC. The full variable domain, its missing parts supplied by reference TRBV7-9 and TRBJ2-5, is DTGVSQNPRHKITKRGQNVTFRCDPISEHNRLYWYRQTLGQGPEFLTYFQNEAQLEKSRLLSDRFSAERPKGSFSTLEIQRTEQGDSAMYLCASSLYRVPEETQYFGPGTRLLVL.

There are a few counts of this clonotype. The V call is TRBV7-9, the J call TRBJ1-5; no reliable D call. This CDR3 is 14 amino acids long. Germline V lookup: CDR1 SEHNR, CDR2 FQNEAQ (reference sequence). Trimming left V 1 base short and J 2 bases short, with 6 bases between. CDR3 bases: TGTGCCAGCAGCTTAGATGCTGGCAATCAGCCCCAGCATTTT. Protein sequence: CASSLDAGNQPQHF. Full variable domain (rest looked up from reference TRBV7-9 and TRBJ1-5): DTGVSQNPRHKITKRGQNVTFRCDPISEHNRLYWYRQTLGQGPEFLTYFQNEAQLEKSRLLSDRFSAERPKGSFSTLEIQRTEQGDSAMYLCASSLDAGNQPQHFGDGTRLSIL.